The present entry profiles one T cell receptor beta chain with its context. Its specificity is not known. This entry comes from a study of T cell responses to AZD1222 COVID-19 vaccine. Findings and limits, study-wide: White British people made up most donors, females outnumbered males, and clonal diversity was possibly underestimated. Targeting of unmutated variant regions was reportedly seen in nearly half of spike-specific TCRs.

Trimming left V 2 bases short and J 1 base short, with 11 bases between. CDR3 size: 15 residues. Germline CDR1 is LNHNV and CDR2 is YYDKDF (reference sequence). Data came from immunoSEQ multiplex PCR; TCRdb stores just in-frame clones and leaves some out. The sample records about 100,000 clones, around 90% being singletons. The V call is TRBV15, the J call TRBJ1-1; no reliable D call. The clonotype comes from an adult in good health. Specimen: peripheral blood, collected on day 0 of AZD1222 vaccination. The CDR3 DNA sequence: TGTGCCACCAGCAGACCGAGGGAGGGGAACACTGAAGCTTTCTTT. Amino acid sequence: CATSRPREGNTEAFF. The variable domain in full, with the rest retrieved from reference TRBV15 and TRBJ1-1, is DAMVIQNPRYQVTQFGKPVTLSCSQTLNHNVMYWYQQKSSQAPKLLFHYYDKDFNNEADTPDNFQSRRPNTSFCFLDIRSPGLGDTAMYLCATSRPREGNTEAFFGQGTRLTVV.